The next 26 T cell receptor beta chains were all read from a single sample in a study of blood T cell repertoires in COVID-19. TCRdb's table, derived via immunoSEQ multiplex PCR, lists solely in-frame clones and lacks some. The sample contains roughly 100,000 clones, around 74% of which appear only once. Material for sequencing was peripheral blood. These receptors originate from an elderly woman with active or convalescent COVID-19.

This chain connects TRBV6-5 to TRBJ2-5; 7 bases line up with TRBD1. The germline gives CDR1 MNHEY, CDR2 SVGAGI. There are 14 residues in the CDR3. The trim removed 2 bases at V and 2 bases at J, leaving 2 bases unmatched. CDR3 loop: CASSYGQVQETQYF. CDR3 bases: TGTGCCAGCAGTTACGGACAGGTTCAAGAGACCCAGTACTTC.

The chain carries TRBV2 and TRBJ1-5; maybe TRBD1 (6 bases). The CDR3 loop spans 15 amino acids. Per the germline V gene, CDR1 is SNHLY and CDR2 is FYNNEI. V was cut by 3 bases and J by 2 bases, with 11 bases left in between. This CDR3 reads CASSDQTGGNQPQHF. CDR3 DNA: TGTGCCAGCAGTGATCAGACAGGAGGCAATCAGCCCCAGCATTTT.

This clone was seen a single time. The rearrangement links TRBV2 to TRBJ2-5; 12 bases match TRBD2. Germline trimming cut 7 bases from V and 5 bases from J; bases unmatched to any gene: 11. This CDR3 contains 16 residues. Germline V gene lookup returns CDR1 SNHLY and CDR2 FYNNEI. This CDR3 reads CASNEASGRAGETQYF. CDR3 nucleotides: TGTGCCAGCAACGAGGCTAGCGGGAGGGCCGGGGAGACCCAGTACTTC.

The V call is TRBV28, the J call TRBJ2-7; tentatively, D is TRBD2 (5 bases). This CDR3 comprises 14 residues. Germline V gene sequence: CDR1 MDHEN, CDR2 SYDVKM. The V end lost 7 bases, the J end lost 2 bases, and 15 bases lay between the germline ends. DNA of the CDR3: TGTGCCAGCACCTTAGGAGGAGCCACCTACGAGCAGTACTTC. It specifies CASTLGGATYEQYF.

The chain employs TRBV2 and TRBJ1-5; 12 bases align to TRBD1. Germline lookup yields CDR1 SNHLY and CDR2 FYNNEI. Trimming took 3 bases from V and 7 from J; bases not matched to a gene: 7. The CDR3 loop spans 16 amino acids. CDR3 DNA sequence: TGTGCCAGCAGTGATGGACGGGGACAGGGGGCGCAGCCCCAGCATTTT. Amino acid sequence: CASSDGRGQGAQPQHF.

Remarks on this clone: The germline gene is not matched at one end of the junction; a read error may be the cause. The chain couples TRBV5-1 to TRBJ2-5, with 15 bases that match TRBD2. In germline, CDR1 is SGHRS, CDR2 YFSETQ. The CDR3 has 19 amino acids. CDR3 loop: CASSLGRTSGREIQETQYF. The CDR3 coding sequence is TGTGCCAGCAGCTTGGGCCGGACTAGCGGGAGGGAAATCCAAGAGACCCAGTACTTC.

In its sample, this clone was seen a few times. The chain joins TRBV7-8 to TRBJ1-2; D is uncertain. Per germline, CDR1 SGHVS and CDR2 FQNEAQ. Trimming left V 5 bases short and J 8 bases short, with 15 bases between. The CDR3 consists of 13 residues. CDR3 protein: CASSPLVLEGYTF. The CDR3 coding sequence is TGTGCCAGCAGCCCCCTGGTTTTAGAGGGCTACACCTTC.

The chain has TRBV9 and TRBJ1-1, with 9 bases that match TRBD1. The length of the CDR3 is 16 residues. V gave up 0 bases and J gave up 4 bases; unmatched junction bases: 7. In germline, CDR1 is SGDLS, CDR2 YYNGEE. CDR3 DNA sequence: TGTGCCAGCAGCGTAGGGGGACAGGGCAGGGGCACTGAAGCTTTCTTT. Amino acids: CASSVGGQGRGTEAFF.

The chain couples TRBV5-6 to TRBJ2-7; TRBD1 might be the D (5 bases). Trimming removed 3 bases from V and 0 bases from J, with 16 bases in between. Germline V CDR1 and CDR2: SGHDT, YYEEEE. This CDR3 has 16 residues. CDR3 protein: CASSYLGPKSSYEQYF. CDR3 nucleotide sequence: TGTGCCAGCAGCTACCTGGGGCCCAAGAGCTCCTACGAGCAGTACTTC. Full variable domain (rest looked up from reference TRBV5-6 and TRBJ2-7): DAGVTQSPTHLIKTRGQQVTLRCSPKSGHDTVSWYQQALGQGPQFIFQYYEEEERQRGNFPDRFSGHQFPNYSSELNVNALLLGDSALYLCASSYLGPKSSYEQYFGPGTRLTVT.

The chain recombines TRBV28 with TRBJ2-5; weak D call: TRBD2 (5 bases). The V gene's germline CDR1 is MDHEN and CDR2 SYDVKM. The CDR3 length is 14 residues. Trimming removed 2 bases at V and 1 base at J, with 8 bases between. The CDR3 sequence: CASSLVRGQETQYF. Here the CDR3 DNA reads TGTGCCAGCAGTTTAGTCCGGGGCCAAGAGACCCAGTACTTC.

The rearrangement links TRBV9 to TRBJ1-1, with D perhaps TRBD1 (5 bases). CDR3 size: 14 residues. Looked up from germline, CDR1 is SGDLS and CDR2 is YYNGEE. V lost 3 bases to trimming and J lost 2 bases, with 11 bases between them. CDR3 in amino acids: CASSGGQKNTEAFF. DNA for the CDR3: TGTGCCAGCAGCGGAGGACAAAAAAACACTGAAGCTTTCTTT.

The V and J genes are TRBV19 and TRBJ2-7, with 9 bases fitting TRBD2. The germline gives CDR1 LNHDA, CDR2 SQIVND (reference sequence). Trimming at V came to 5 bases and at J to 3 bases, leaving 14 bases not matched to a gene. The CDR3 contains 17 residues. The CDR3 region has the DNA TGTGCCAGTAGTGTTACCCCTCTCCTAGCGGGGCTCTACGAGCAGTACTTC. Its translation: CASSVTPLLAGLYEQYF.

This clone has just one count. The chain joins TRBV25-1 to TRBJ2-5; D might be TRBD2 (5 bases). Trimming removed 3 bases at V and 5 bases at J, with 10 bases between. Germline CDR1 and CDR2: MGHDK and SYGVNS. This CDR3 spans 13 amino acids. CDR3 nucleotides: TGTGCCAGCAGTGACCCCGGCGGGGAGACCCAGTACTTC. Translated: CASSDPGGETQYF.

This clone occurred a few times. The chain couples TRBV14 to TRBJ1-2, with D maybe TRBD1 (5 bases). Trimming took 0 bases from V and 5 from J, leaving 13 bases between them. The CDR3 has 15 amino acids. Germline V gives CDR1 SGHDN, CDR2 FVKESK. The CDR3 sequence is CASSQDIAGPYGYTF. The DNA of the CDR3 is TGTGCCAGCAGCCAAGATATAGCAGGGCCTTATGGCTACACCTTC. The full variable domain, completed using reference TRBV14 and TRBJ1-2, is EAGVTQFPSHSVIEKGQTVTLRCDPISGHDNLYWYRRVMGKEIKFLLHFVKESKQDESGMPNNRFLAERTGGTYSTLKVQPAELEDSGVYFCASSQDIAGPYGYTFGSGTRLTVV.

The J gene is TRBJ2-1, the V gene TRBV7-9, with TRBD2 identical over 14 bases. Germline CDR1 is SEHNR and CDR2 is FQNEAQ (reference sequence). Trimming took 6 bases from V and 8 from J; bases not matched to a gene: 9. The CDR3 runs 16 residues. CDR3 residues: CASRDRLAGGLDEQFF. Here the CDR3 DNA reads TGTGCCAGCAGGGATAGACTAGCGGGAGGGTTGGATGAGCAGTTCTTC.

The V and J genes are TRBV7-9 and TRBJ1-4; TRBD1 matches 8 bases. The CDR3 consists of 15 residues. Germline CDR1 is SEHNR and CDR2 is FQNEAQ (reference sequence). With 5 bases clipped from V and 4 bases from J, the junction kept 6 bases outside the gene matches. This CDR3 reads CASSPQGGNNEKLFF. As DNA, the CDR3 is TGTGCCAGCAGCCCACAGGGGGGGAATAATGAAAAACTGTTTTTT.

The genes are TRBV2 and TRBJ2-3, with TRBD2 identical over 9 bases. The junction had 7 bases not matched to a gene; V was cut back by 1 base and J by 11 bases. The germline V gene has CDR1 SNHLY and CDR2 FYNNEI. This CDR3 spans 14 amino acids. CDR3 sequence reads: CASSEVGGRGEQYF. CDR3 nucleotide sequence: TGTGCCAGCAGTGAAGTAGGCGGGAGGGGGGAGCAGTATTTT.

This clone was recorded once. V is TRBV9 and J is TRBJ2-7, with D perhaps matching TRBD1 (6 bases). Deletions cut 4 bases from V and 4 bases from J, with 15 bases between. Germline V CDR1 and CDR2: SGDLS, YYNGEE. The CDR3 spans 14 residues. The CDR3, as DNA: TGTGCCAGCAGCCCCACCCGAACAGGGTACGAGCAGTACTTC. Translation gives CASSPTRTGYEQYF.

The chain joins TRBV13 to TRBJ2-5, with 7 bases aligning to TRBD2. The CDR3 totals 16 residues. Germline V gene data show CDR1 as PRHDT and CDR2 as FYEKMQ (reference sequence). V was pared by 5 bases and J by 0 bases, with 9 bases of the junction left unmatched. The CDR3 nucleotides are TGTGCCAGCAGCCCATCATTCACTAGCGACCAAGAGACCCAGTACTTC. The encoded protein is CASSPSFTSDQETQYF.

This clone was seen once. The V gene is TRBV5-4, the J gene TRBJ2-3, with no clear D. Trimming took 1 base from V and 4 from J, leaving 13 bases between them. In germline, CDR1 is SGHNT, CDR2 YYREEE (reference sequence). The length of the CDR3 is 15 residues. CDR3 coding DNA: TGTGCCAGCAGCTTGACGATTAGCCTGGCAGATACGCAGTATTTT. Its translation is CASSLTISLADTQYF.

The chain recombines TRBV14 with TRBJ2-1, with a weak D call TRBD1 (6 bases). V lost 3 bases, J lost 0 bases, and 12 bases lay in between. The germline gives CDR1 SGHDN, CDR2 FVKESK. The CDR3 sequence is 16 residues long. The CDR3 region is CASSQIGGSSYNEQFF. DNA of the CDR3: TGTGCCAGCAGCCAGATAGGGGGTTCCTCCTACAATGAGCAGTTCTTC.

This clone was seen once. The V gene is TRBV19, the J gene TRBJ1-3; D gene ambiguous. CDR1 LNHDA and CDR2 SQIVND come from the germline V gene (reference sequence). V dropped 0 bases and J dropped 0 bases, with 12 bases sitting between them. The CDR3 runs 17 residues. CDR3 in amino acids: CASSIDPSRSSGNTIYF. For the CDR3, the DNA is TGTGCCAGTAGTATAGACCCCTCCCGGAGCTCTGGAAACACCATATATTTT.

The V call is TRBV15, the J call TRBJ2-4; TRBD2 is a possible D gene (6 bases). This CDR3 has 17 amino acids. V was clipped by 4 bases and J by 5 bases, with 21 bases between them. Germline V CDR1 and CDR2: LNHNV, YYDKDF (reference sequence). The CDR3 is CATSITPGRRGQNIQYF. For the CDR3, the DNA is TGTGCCACCAGCATAACACCCGGGAGAAGGGGCCAAAACATTCAGTACTTC.

The CDR3 is CASSPQQKSYEQYF. CDR3 DNA sequence: TGTGCCAGCAGCCCCCAACAGAAATCCTACGAGCAGTACTTC. The V call is TRBV7-4, the J call TRBJ2-7; D not certain. This CDR3 is 14 amino acids long. Germline V gene sequence: CDR1 SGHVT, CDR2 SQSDAQ. V lost 5 bases, J lost 1 base, and 12 bases lay in between.

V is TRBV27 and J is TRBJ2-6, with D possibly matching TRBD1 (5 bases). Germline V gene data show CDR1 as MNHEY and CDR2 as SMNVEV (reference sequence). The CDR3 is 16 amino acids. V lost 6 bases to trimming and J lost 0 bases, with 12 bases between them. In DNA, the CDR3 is TGTGCCAGCAGGAGCGACAGTGCCTCTGGGGCCAACGTCCTGACTTTC. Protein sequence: CASRSDSASGANVLTF.

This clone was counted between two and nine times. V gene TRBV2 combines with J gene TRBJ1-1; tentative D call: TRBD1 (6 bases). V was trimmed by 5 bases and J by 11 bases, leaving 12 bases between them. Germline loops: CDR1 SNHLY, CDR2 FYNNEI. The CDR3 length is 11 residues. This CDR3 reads CASSPTGLAFF. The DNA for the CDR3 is TGTGCCAGCAGTCCTACAGGGTTGGCTTTCTTT.